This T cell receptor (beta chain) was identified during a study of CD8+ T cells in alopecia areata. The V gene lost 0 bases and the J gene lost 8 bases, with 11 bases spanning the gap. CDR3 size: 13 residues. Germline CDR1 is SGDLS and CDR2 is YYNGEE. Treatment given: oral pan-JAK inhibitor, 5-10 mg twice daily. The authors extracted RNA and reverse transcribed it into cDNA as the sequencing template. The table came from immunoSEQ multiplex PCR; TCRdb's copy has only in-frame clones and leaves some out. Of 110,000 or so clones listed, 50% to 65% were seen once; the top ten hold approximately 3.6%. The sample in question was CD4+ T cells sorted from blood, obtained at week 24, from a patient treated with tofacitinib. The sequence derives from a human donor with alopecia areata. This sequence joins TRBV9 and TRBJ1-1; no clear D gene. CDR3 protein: CASSVVAPTEAFF. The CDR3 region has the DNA TGTGCCAGCAGCGTAGTTGCCCCGACAGAAGCTTTCTTT.